The TCR beta chain under discussion was sequenced for a study of memory CD8 T cells in hepatitis C reinfection. Study as a whole: Chronic HCV followed reinfection in a couple of donors who cleared primary infection. Late/post reinfection sampling occurred 12 to 24 weeks after detected reinfection.

TCRdb keeps only in-frame clones here, not all; method: immunoSEQ multiplex PCR. Of approximately 46,000 clones listed, about 88% were seen once; the top ten hold roughly 0.7%. Time point noted: late/post reinfection, 12 to 24 weeks after detection. The sorted cells went straight to TCR sequencing with no prior in vitro expansion. Per germline, CDR1 SNHLY and CDR2 FYNNEI. This CDR3 is built from 15 residues. Between the trimmed V and J ends, which lost 5 bases and 2 bases, there was a span of 10 bases. The specimen was naive CD8+ T cells sorted from blood. This sequence joins TRBV2 and TRBJ1-6; D not certain. The receptor's source is a young man with hepatitis C virus infection. Here the CDR3 reads CASSSGGTYNSPLHF. CDR3 coding DNA: TGTGCCAGCAGTTCCGGAGGCACCTATAATTCACCCCTCCACTTT.